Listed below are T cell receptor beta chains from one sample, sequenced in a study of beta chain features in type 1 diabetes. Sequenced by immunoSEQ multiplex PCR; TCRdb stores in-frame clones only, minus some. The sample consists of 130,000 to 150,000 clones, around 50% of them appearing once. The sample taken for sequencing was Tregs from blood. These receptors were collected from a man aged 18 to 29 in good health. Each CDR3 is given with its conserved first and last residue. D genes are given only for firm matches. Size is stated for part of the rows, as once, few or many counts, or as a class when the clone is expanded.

CDR3 DNA: TGTGCCTGGAGTGGAGCTTGGGGCGGCGAGCAGTACTTC
CDR3 protein: CAWSGAWGGEQYF
V gene: TRBV30
clone size: -
J gene: TRBJ2-7
CDR3 length: 13
D gene: -

CDR3 DNA: TGTGCCTTTCCGCGGAGGGGGCGGCCCTATCAGCCCCAGCATTTT
CDR3 protein: CAFPRRGRPYQPQHF
V gene: TRBV27
clone size: -
J gene: TRBJ1-5
CDR3 length: 15
D gene: TRBD1

CDR3 DNA: TGTGCCAGCAGACCGACAGGGAGTGAGACCCAGTACTTC
CDR3 protein: CASRPTGSETQYF
V gene: TRBV7-2
clone size: -
J gene: TRBJ2-5
CDR3 length: 13
D gene: TRBD1

CDR3 DNA: TGTGCCAGCAGCCCTCGCGGACAGGGGGTAGCTGAAGCTTTCTTT
CDR3 protein: CASSPRGQGVAEAFF
V gene: TRBV4-2
clone size: -
J gene: TRBJ1-1
CDR3 length: 15
D gene: TRBD1

CDR3 DNA: -
CDR3 protein: CASSYPVGLGTSVFF
V gene: TRBV6-6
clone size: few
J gene: TRBJ2-1
CDR3 length: 15
D gene: -

CDR3 DNA: TGTGCCAGCTCACCACCAAGTTACGGGGGACCCTATGGCTACACCTTC
CDR3 protein: CASSPPSYGGPYGYTF
V gene: TRBV18
clone size: -
J gene: TRBJ1-2
CDR3 length: 16
D gene: -

CDR3 DNA: TGCGCCAGCAGCCGTCTCCGGGGTCACGAGCAGTACTTC
CDR3 protein: CASSRLRGHEQYF
V gene: TRBV4-3
clone size: -
J gene: TRBJ2-7
CDR3 length: 13
D gene: -

CDR3 DNA: TGTGCCAGCAGTCCCCTTTGGGCAGGGGGGACGAACACTGAAGCTTTCTTT
CDR3 protein: CASSPLWAGGTNTEAFF
V gene: TRBV7-2
clone size: -
J gene: TRBJ1-1
CDR3 length: 17
D gene: TRBD1

CDR3 DNA: TGTGCCAGCAGCCGAGGGGGGGCGCCGGCCGGGGAGCTGTTTTTT
CDR3 protein: CASSRGGAPAGELFF
V gene: TRBV27
clone size: -
J gene: TRBJ2-2
CDR3 length: 15
D gene: -

CDR3 DNA: TGCGCCAGCAGCCGCGCCGGACAGGACTCTGGAAACACCATATATTTT
CDR3 protein: CASSRAGQDSGNTIYF
V gene: TRBV4-1
clone size: -
J gene: TRBJ1-3
CDR3 length: 16
D gene: TRBD1

CDR3 DNA: TGTGCCAGCAGCTTAGTCGGGAGCGGTGCAGATACGCAGTATTTT
CDR3 protein: CASSLVGSGADTQYF
V gene: TRBV7-2
clone size: -
J gene: TRBJ2-3
CDR3 length: 15
D gene: -

CDR3 DNA: TGTGCCAGCAGCCTAAGAACGGGGGGCGAGCAGTTCTTC
CDR3 protein: CASSLRTGGEQFF
V gene: TRBV11-2
clone size: -
J gene: TRBJ2-1
CDR3 length: 13
D gene: -

CDR3 DNA: TGCGCCAGCAGCTGGGACAGGGCGTCAGATACGCAGTATTTT
CDR3 protein: CASSWDRASDTQYF
V gene: TRBV5-1
clone size: -
J gene: TRBJ2-3
CDR3 length: 14
D gene: TRBD1

CDR3 DNA: TGTGCCAGTAGTATTTCAGCGGCCTACTCCTACAATGAGCAGTTCTTC
CDR3 protein: CASSISAAYSYNEQFF
V gene: TRBV19
clone size: -
J gene: TRBJ2-1
CDR3 length: 16
D gene: -